This is a list of T cell receptor beta chains from one sample in a study of T cells after yellow fever vaccination. TCRdb re-called the 5' RACE reads through MiXCR, storing one row per CDR3 protein. The repertoire has around 300,000 distinct CDR3 sequences, around 13% of them found once; the top ten carry 0.45% to 0.65%. Here the sequenced sample was CD4+ T cells sorted from PBMCs, taken 45 days after the yellow fever booster vaccination. Receptors were obtained from a man in his thirties or forties who received the YFV17D yellow fever vaccine. Each CDR3 is given with its conserved first and last residue. The D gene is left open where the match is weak. Clone size appears in some rows only: once, few, many, or a class for an expanded clone.

d_call clone_size j_call v_call cdr3_aa cdr3_nt
NA few TRBJ2-7 TRBV15 CATSRGGDSSSEQYF TGTGCCACCAGCAGAGGGGGGGACTCTAGCTCCGAGCAGTACTTC
TRBD1 NA TRBJ2-1 TRBV28 CASSITGVDYNEQFF TGTGCCAGCAGCATCACAGGGGTGGACTACAATGAGCAGTTCTTC
NA NA TRBJ2-5 TRBV5-1 CASSLAGVGLQETQYF TGCGCCAGCAGCTTGGCAGGGGTGGGTTTACAAGAGACCCAGTACTTC
NA many TRBJ2-7 TRBV29-1 CSVSGTSTSYEQYF TGCAGCGTCTCCGGGACGTCGACCTCCTACGAGCAGTACTTC
TRBD2 NA TRBJ2-1 TRBV7-2 CASSPGGLIVLF TGTGCCAGCAGCCCGGGGGGTCTAATAGTCCTTTTC
NA NA TRBJ2-1 TRBV25-1 CASSESLRGGNEQFF TGTGCCAGCAGTGAATCCCTCCGAGGTGGGAATGAGCAGTTCTTC
NA many TRBJ2-1 TRBV7-2 CASSSGRFDEQFF TGTGCCAGCAGCTCGGGTAGGTTCGATGAGCAGTTCTTC
NA few TRBJ2-1 TRBV5-1 CASSLEGAEYNEQFF TGCGCCAGCAGCTTAGAGGGAGCGGAATACAATGAGCAGTTCTTC
TRBD2 NA TRBJ2-1 TRBV4-3 CASSQDRSSGRRSYNEQFF TGCGCCAGCAGCCAAGATCGGAGTAGCGGGAGGCGCTCCTACAATGAGCAGTTCTTC
NA NA TRBJ2-3 TRBV6-2/TRBV6-3 CASSWKDTQYF TGTGCCAGCAGTTGGAAAGATACGCAGTATTTT
NA NA TRBJ2-5 TRBV6-1 CASSSDEASVTQYF TGTGCCAGCAGCTCCGACGAGGCCTCGGTGACCCAGTACTTC
NA many TRBJ2-2 TRBV10-1 CASRSGNTGELFF TGCGCCAGCAGGTCGGGAAACACCGGGGAGCTGTTTTTT
TRBD2 NA TRBJ2-1 TRBV20-1 CSARSRLAGPSSYNEQFF TGCAGTGCCAGGTCCCGGCTAGCGGGGCCTAGCTCCTACAATGAGCAGTTCTTC
NA NA TRBJ2-2 TRBV27 CASSRTSQASGELFF TGTGCCAGCAGTAGAACTAGCCAGGCATCCGGGGAGCTGTTTTTT
NA few TRBJ2-5 TRBV6-5 CASRLGAGQETQYF TGTGCCAGCAGATTAGGGGCGGGTCAAGAGACCCAGTACTTC